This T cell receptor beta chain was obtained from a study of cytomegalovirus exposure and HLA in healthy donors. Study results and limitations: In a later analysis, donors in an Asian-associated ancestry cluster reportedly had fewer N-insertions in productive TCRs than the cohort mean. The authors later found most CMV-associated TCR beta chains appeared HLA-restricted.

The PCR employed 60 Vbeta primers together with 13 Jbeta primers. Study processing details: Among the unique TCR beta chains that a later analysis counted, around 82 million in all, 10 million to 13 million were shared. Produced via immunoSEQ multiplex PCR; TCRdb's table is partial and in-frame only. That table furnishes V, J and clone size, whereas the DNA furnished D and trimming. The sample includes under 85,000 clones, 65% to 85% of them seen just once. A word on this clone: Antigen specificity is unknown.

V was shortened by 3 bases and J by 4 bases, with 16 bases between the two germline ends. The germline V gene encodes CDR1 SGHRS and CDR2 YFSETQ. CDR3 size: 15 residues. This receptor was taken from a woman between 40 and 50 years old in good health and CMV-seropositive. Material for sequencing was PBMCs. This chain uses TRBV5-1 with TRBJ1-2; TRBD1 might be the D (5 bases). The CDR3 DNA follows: TGCGCCAGCAGCTCCTGGACACTTGGCGGCTATGGCTACACCTTC. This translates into CASSSWTLGGYGYTF.